This TCR beta chain appears in the sequencing data of a study of CD8+CD57+ T cells in acquired aplastic anemia. TCR beta VDJ combinations and CDR3 sequences were profiled from genomic DNA. Using its own MiXCR run on the reads, TCRdb lists one record per CDR3 protein. This table has 200,000 to 300,000 distinct CDR3 sequences, about 44% appearing once. The sequenced patients had an expansion of CD8+CD57+ cells seen by flow cytometry. This sequence originates from a human donor with aplastic anemia. The sample consisted of sorted CD4+, CD8+, or CD8+CD57+ T cells (not recorded which) from PBMCs.

DNA of the CDR3: TGTGCCAGTCGGGGGGCGGGGTCAGATACGCAGTATTTT. Its protein product is CASRGAGSDTQYF. J is TRBJ2-3 and V is TRBV27, with D possibly TRBD2 on 7 matching bases. V lost 9 bases, J lost 4 bases, and 14 bases lay in between. The CDR3 has 13 amino acids. CDR1 is MNHEY and CDR2 is SMNVEV in the germline V gene (reference sequence).